This T cell receptor beta chain was recorded in a study of T cells after yellow fever vaccination. This clonotype appeared a few times. Its antigen is unknown. TCRdb called the 5' RACE reads again in MiXCR, with one record for every CDR3 protein. The table has 120,000 or so distinct CDR3 sequences, roughly 15% seen once; the top ten hold roughly 41%. Whole-study results and caveats: Faster peaking, at day 5 versus 15, marked a secondary response that was weaker.

Germline V CDR1 and CDR2: MNHNS, SASEGT. V lost 6 bases, J lost 2 bases, and 7 bases stayed unmatched. CDR3 length: 15 amino acids. The sequenced sample was CD8+ T cells sorted from PBMCs, obtained 5 days after the yellow fever booster vaccination. The receptor was isolated from a man younger than 30 who received the YFV17D yellow fever vaccine. The chain uses TRBV6-1 and TRBJ2-1, with 7 bases fitting TRBD1. Written as DNA, the CDR3 is TGTGCCAGCAGGACCGACAGGGTAGCCTACAATGAGCAGTTCTTC. Translating gives CASRTDRVAYNEQFF.